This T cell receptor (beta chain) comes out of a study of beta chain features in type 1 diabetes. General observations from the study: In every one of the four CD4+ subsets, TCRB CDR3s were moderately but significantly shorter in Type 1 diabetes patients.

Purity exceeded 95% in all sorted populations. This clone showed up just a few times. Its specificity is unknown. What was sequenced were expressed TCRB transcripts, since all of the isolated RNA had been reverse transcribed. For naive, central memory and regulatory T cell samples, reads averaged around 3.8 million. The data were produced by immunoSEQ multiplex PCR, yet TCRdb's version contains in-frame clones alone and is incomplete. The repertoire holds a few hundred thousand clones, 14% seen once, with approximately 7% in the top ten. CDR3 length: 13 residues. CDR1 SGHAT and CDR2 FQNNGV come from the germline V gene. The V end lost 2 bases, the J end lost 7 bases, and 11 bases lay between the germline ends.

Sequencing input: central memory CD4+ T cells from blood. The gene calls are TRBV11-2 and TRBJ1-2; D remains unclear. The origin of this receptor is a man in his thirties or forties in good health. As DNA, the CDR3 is TGTGCCAGCAGCTTAAAATGGAACAGTGGCTACACCTTC. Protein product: CASSLKWNSGYTF.